The 30 T cell receptor beta chains below were found in one sample sequenced in a study of regulatory T cells in long-lasting Graves disease. Sample time point: persistent/refractory GD, antithyroid drugs over 5 years with positive TRAb. Generation of the TCR library employed RNA extracted from PBMCs. According to the study, TCR beta libraries were built with iRepertoire HTBI primers and CDR3-region Arm-PCR. TCRdb passed the multiplex PCR reads through MiXCR, listing each CDR3 protein once. The sample consists of about 400,000 distinct CDR3 sequences, 20% to 25% of them appearing once. The sample here was peripheral blood mononuclear cells (PBMCs), taken when the disease was refractory, from a patient treated with antithyroid drugs. The receptor set was obtained from a female donor with Graves disease.

The chain carries TRBV7-6 and TRBJ2-7, with TRBD2 identical over 7 bases. Losses at the gene ends were 5 bases for V and 6 bases for J; bases not matched to a gene: 7. Germline CDR1 reads SGHVS; CDR2 reads FNYEAQ. The CDR3 totals 13 residues. The DNA of the CDR3 is TGTGCCAGCAGCCCCCGATGGGGGGGCGAGCAGTACTTC. This sequence encodes CASSPRWGGEQYF.

V gene TRBV7-2 combines with J gene TRBJ2-7; 12 positions agree with TRBD2. There are 16 residues in the CDR3. Germline CDR1 SGHTA, CDR2 FQGNSA. V shed 1 base, J shed 6 bases, and the junction held 7 bases outside the gene matches. CDR3 loop: CASSLDSGLAGIEQYF. The CDR3 nucleotides are TGTGCCAGCAGCTTAGATTCAGGACTAGCGGGAATCGAGCAGTACTTC.

This clonotype was seen at least ten times. The chain couples TRBV7-8 to TRBJ2-7; D is ambiguous. Germline CDR1 SGHVS, CDR2 FQNEAQ. Trimming stripped 4 bases from V and 4 bases from J, with 17 bases between. This CDR3 is 15 amino acids long. The CDR3 region is CASSSSLVALYEQYF. Written as DNA, the CDR3 is TGTGCCAGCAGCTCCTCCTTGGTTGCCCTTTACGAGCAGTACTTC.

This chain connects TRBV11-2 to TRBJ2-1; tentative D call: TRBD2 (6 bases). This CDR3 contains 16 residues. V was trimmed by 5 bases and J by 9 bases, leaving 23 bases between them. Germline CDR1 reads SGHAT; CDR2 reads FQNNGV. CDR3 loop: CASSPMSGLTFGEQFF. CDR3 nucleotides: TGTGCCAGCAGCCCTATGAGCGGGCTAACCTTTGGTGAGCAGTTCTTC.

The chain recombines TRBV6-1 with TRBJ2-2; 10 nucleotides match TRBD2. The V gene's germline CDR1 is MNHNS and CDR2 SASEGT. This CDR3 contains 15 residues. The trim removed 6 bases at V and 4 bases at J, leaving 5 bases unmatched. The CDR3 loop reads CASSPSGRVTGELFF. The CDR3 DNA is TGTGCCAGCAGCCCCAGCGGGAGGGTCACCGGGGAGCTGTTTTTT.

CDR3 coding DNA: TGTGCCAGCAGCTCCGGACTAGGGACCGGGGAGCTGTTTTTT. Translating gives CASSSGLGTGELFF. The rearrangement uses TRBV7-3 and TRBJ2-2, with TRBD2 matching 7 bases. The CDR3 is 14 residues long. CDR1 and CDR2 from the germline V gene are SGHTA and FQGTGA. Trimming cost V 4 bases and J 5 bases; bases outside gene matches: 4.

Concerning this clonotype itself: A read error may explain this, as a much larger clone is one base away. V is TRBV6-1 and J is TRBJ2-7; 8 bases are a match to TRBD2. J gave up 4 bases and V 5 bases, and 10 bases lay outside the gene matches. The CDR3 length is 15 residues. Per germline, CDR1 MNHNS and CDR2 SASEGT. This chain's CDR3 is CASSQRLTGGYEQYF. The CDR3 DNA is TGTGCCAGCAGTCAAAGACTAACGGGAGGGTACGAGCAGTACTTC.

The rearrangement uses TRBV6-1 and TRBJ2-7, with 10 bases identical to TRBD2. The CDR3 runs to 15 residues. CDR1 and CDR2 (germline): MNHNS, SASEGT. V dropped 6 bases and J dropped 4; count of bases not matched to a gene: 9. The CDR3 reads CASRPPAGGLYEQYF. The CDR3, as DNA: TGTGCCAGCAGGCCTCCAGCGGGAGGGTTGTACGAGCAGTACTTC.

This rearrangement joins TRBV7-8 to TRBJ2-1; D gene uncertain. The CDR3 is 11 amino acids. V was trimmed by 4 bases and J by 5 bases, leaving 3 bases between them. Germline loops: CDR1 SGHVS, CDR2 FQNEAQ. The CDR3 DNA reads TGTGCCAGCAGCTATGACAATGAGCAGTTCTTC. It yields the protein CASSYDNEQFF.

This clonotype was picked up a small number of times. A junction end diverges from the germline sequence, so it may reflect a read error. This chain connects TRBV18 to TRBJ2-5, with TRBD2 as a possible D gene (5 bases). This CDR3 spans 15 amino acids. Per the germline V gene, CDR1 is KGHSH and CDR2 is LQKENI. CDR3 nucleotide sequence: TGTGCCGGCTCACCAGACCCGGGCGGGCCAGAGACCCAGTACTTC. Translated, it gives CAGSPDPGGPETQYF.

This clonotype was counted at least ten times. The gene calls are TRBV25-1 and TRBJ1-2; D is uncertain. Between the trimmed V and J ends, which lost 2 bases and 2 bases, there was a span of 9 bases. This CDR3 is built from 14 residues. CDR1 MGHDK and CDR2 SYGVNS come from the germline V gene. CDR3 sequence reads: CASSETSANYGYTF. The CDR3 coding sequence is TGTGCCAGCAGTGAAACATCGGCAAACTATGGCTACACCTTC.

Turning to this clonotype: This is likely a read error, given that the CDR3 carries no conserved phenylalanine or tryptophan at its end. The chain carries TRBV3-1 and TRBJ1-2; D is ambiguous. Trimming removed 3 bases at V and 3 bases at J, with 17 bases between. CDR3 length: 16 residues. Germline CDR1 and CDR2: LGHDT and YNNKEL (reference sequence). The CDR3 nucleotides are TGTGCCAGCAGCCAGGACGGACCCTTTGAAGACTATGGCTACACCCTC. Protein: CASSQDGPFEDYGYTL.

V gene TRBV7-9 combines with J gene TRBJ2-2, with D unresolved. The germline V gene encodes CDR1 SEHNR and CDR2 FQNEAQ (reference sequence). The germline V and J ends were trimmed by 5 bases and 5 bases, with 15 bases remaining between them. CDR3 length equals 15 residues. DNA of the CDR3: TGTGCCAGCAGCAGATCTAGGGATCCGACCGGGGAGCTGTTTTTT. This gives the protein CASSRSRDPTGELFF.

This clonotype came up many times. This chain uses TRBV12-3 or TRBV12-4 with TRBJ2-2; 9 bases fit TRBD1. V shed 8 bases, J shed 2 bases, and the junction held 6 bases outside the gene matches. CDR3 length equals 15 residues. The CDR3, as DNA: TGTGCCAGCCGATTACAGGGGGCCAACACCGGGGAGCTGTTTTTT. Translating gives CASRLQGANTGELFF.

This clonotype was seen at least ten times. CDR3 protein: CASSYDEEGETQYF. In DNA form, the CDR3 reads TGTGCCAGCAGTTACGACGAGGAAGGGGAGACCCAGTACTTC. This chain uses TRBV6-2 or TRBV6-3 with TRBJ2-5, with no clear D. Trimming left V 2 bases short and J 5 bases short, with 12 bases between. This CDR3 has 14 amino acids. Germline loops: CDR1 MNHEY, CDR2 SVGEGT.

The chain links TRBV7-8 to TRBJ2-1, with D perhaps TRBD2 (6 bases). V lost 4 bases and J 4 bases, leaving 14 bases between the germline ends. Germline V gene sequence: CDR1 SGHVS, CDR2 FQNEAQ. The CDR3 runs 15 residues. As DNA, the CDR3 is TGTGCCAGCAGCTCAACCGGGGGTGTATACAATGAGCAGTTCTTC. Translating it yields CASSSTGGVYNEQFF.

The chain combines TRBV20-1 with TRBJ1-3, with unresolved D. V lost 6 bases to trimming and J lost 0 bases, with 12 bases between them. Germline V gives CDR1 DFQATT, CDR2 SNEGSKA (reference sequence). This CDR3 comprises 14 residues. DNA for the CDR3: TGCAGTGCGTACAAGGAAAGCTCTGGAAACACCATATATTTT. Protein sequence: CSAYKESSGNTIYF.

This clonotype was counted between two and nine times. This chain joins TRBV9 and TRBJ1-1; D is possibly TRBD1 (5 bases). CDR3 length: 15 amino acids. CDR1 is SGDLS, CDR2 YYNGEE, per germline. Trimming pared 0 bases from V and 8 bases from J, leaving 17 bases between. The CDR3 DNA reads as TGTGCCAGCAGCGTAGCGGGACGCGGGGATGAGGAAGCTTTCTTT. This encodes CASSVAGRGDEEAFF.

The chain has TRBV11-1 and TRBJ2-2, with 12 bases aligning to TRBD2. V dropped 8 bases and J dropped 0; count of bases not matched to a gene: 16. There are 20 residues in the CDR3. From germline, CDR1 is SGHAT and CDR2 FQDESV (reference sequence). In DNA form, the CDR3 reads TGTGCCAGCGCCCTGGAGAGACGGGGACTAGCGGGTCCGAACACCGGGGAGCTGTTTTTT. Its protein product is CASALERRGLAGPNTGELFF. Full variable domain (remainder filled in from reference TRBV11-1 and TRBJ2-2): EAEVAQSPRYKITEKSQAVAFWCDPISGHATLYWYRQILGQGPELLVQFQDESVVDDSQLPKDRFSAERLKGVDSTLKIQPAELGDSAMYLCASALERRGLAGPNTGELFFGEGSRLTVL.

This clonotype was detected a few times. The chain combines TRBV20-1 with TRBJ2-5; the match to TRBD2 covers 9 bases. Germline assignment: CDR1 DFQATT and CDR2 SNEGSKA (reference sequence). The CDR3 is made up of 14 amino acids. V lost 2 bases and J lost 2; bases outside the gene matches: 3. DNA of the CDR3: TGCAGTGCTAGACGAGGACTAGCGCAAGAGACCCAGTACTTC. Protein: CSARRGLAQETQYF.

This clonotype was picked up many times. V gene TRBV3-1 combines with J gene TRBJ1-4; no clear D. Germline loops: CDR1 LGHDT, CDR2 YNNKEL (reference sequence). The CDR3 has 16 residues. Deletions cut 0 bases from V and 0 bases from J, with 8 bases between. This CDR3 is CASSQDPRATNEKLFF. DNA of the CDR3: TGTGCCAGCAGCCAAGACCCCCGGGCAACTAATGAAAAACTGTTTTTT.

This clonotype was detected many times. This rearrangement joins TRBV24-1 to TRBJ1-5; no reliable D call. The CDR3 is made up of 14 amino acids. The germline V gene has CDR1 KGHDR and CDR2 SFDVKD. Between the trimmed V and J ends, which lost 5 bases and 0 bases, there was a span of 7 bases. The CDR3 region is CATSGENSNQPQHF. The CDR3 nucleotides are TGTGCCACCAGTGGCGAGAATAGCAATCAGCCCCAGCATTTT.

This clonotype has ten or more counts. V gene TRBV11-2 combines with J gene TRBJ2-2; no definite D call. V dropped 5 bases and J dropped 7 bases, with 14 bases sitting between them. Germline V CDR1 and CDR2: SGHAT, FQNNGV. The CDR3 has 14 amino acids. CDR3 nucleotide sequence: TGTGCCAGCAGCCCCCGGTGGGGTAGCGGGGAGCTGTTTTTT. Translation: CASSPRWGSGELFF. The whole variable domain, remainder taken from reference TRBV11-2 and TRBJ2-2, is EAGVAQSPRYKIIEKRQSVAFWCNPISGHATLYWYQQILGQGPKLLIQFQNNGVVDDSQLPKDRFSAERLKGVDSTLKIQPAKLEDSAVYLCASSPRWGSGELFFGEGSRLTVL.

This clonotype was seen ten or more times. The V call is TRBV6-1, the J call TRBJ2-7; the match to TRBD1 covers 7 bases. The trim removed 7 bases at V and 5 bases at J, leaving 20 bases unmatched. Germline V gives CDR1 MNHNS, CDR2 SASEGT. The CDR3 spans 17 residues. This chain's CDR3 is CASTANKQGSGIHEQYF. The CDR3 DNA reads as TGTGCCAGCACCGCAAACAAACAGGGGTCAGGGATCCACGAGCAGTACTTC.

This clonotype came up many times. The CDR3 loop is CASSTPTGNTEAFF. The CDR3 DNA is TGCGCCAGCTCGACCCCGACGGGCAACACTGAAGCTTTCTTT. This sequence joins TRBV5-1 and TRBJ1-1; no reliable D call. The CDR3 extends over 14 amino acids. V shed 7 bases and J shed 2 bases, with 15 bases lying between them. Germline V lookup: CDR1 SGHRS, CDR2 YFSETQ. Drawing the rest from reference TRBV5-1 and TRBJ1-1, the complete variable domain is KAGVTQTPRYLIKTRGQQVTLSCSPISGHRSVSWYQQTPGQGLQFLFEYFSETQRNKGNFPGRFSGRQFSNSRSEMNVSTLELGDSALYLCASSTPTGNTEAFFGQGTRLTVV.

J is TRBJ1-1 and V is TRBV6-1; TRBD1 is a possible D gene (5 bases). Germline V gene lookup returns CDR1 MNHNS and CDR2 SASEGT. V lost 10 bases and J lost 4, with 10 bases in between. The CDR3 consists of 11 residues. This CDR3 reads CATRQSTEAFF. In DNA form, the CDR3 reads TGTGCCACTAGACAGTCCACTGAAGCTTTCTTT.

The chain carries TRBV29-1 and TRBJ2-4, with TRBD1 matching over 7 bases. CDR1 is SQVTM and CDR2 is ANQGSEA in the germline V gene. The CDR3 is 14 residues long. J was trimmed by 8 bases and V by 7 bases; bases with no gene match: 14. The CDR3 nucleotides are TGCAGCGCCACAGGGGATATTAGGGGATACATTCAGTACTTC. Protein product: CSATGDIRGYIQYF.

V gene TRBV15 combines with J gene TRBJ1-2, with D hard to call. Germline CDR1 and CDR2: LNHNV and YYDKDF (reference sequence). With 1 base removed from V and 6 bases from J, the gap between germline ends came to 9 bases. The CDR3 spans 13 residues. The DNA of the CDR3 is TGTGCCACCAGCAGAGTGGGAGGGCATGGCTACACCTTC. Its protein product is CATSRVGGHGYTF.

The sample holds a few counts of this clonotype. The rearrangement uses TRBV14 and TRBJ2-7, with 11 bases lining up with TRBD1. J was trimmed by 6 bases and V by 3 bases; bases with no gene match: 10. The CDR3 is 16 amino acids. The germline V gene encodes CDR1 SGHDN and CDR2 FVKESK. CDR3 sequence: CASSQRTGTGGGEQYF. The CDR3 region has the DNA TGTGCCAGCAGCCAGAGAACCGGGACAGGGGGAGGCGAGCAGTACTTC.

This clonotype was detected only a few times. The chain uses TRBV7-2 and TRBJ1-2; perhaps TRBD1 as D (5 bases). The V gene lost 2 bases and the J gene lost 8 bases, with 18 bases spanning the gap. Germline V gives CDR1 SGHTA, CDR2 FQGNSA. CDR3 length equals 15 residues. CDR3 protein: CASSLTGTDPTGYTF. As DNA, the CDR3 is TGTGCCAGCAGCTTAACCGGGACGGACCCTACAGGCTACACCTTC.